A selection of T cell receptor beta chains follows, all from one sample in a study of cytomegalovirus exposure and HLA in healthy donors. Measured with immunoSEQ multiplex PCR; TCRdb has only the in-frame clones, and not every one. Of about 150,000 clones detected, around 79% appear once; the ten largest clones hold approximately 0.66%. The sequenced sample was PBMCs. All receptors derive from a male donor in good health and CMV-seronegative. Both conserved end residues are part of each CDR3. The D gene is left open where the match is weak. Not all rows give a size; the values are once, few, many and, for expanded clones, a class.

d_call	clone_size	v_call	j_call	cdr3_aa	cdr3_nt
TRBD1	-	TRBV29-1	TRBJ2-7	CSAMTGGHEQYF	TGCAGCGCAATGACAGGGGGCCACGAGCAGTACTTC
TRBD1	-	TRBV7-9	TRBJ1-5	CSSSFGQGASHQPQHF	TGTTCCAGCAGCTTCGGACAGGGGGCTTCTCACCAGCCCCAGCATTTT
-	few	TRBV7-2	TRBJ2-7	CASSLVSRVTDEQYF	TGTGCCAGCAGCTTAGTATCCAGGGTGACTGACGAGCAGTACTTC
-	-	TRBV18	TRBJ2-3	CASSPVRVPTDTQYF	TGTGCCAGCTCACCTGTTCGGGTCCCTACAGATACGCAGTATTTT
-	-	TRBV5-6	TRBJ2-1	CASSGRTGAYNEQFF	TGTGCCAGCAGCGGCCGGACGGGAGCCTACAATGAGCAGTTCTTC
-	-	TRBV30	TRBJ1-2	CASSVGLYGYTF	TGTGCCTCCTCGGTGGGGCTTTATGGCTACACCTTC
TRBD2	once	TRBV29-1	TRBJ2-1	CSVEPAGETTYNEQFF	TGCAGCGTTGAACCAGCGGGAGAGACAACCTACAATGAGCAGTTCTTC
TRBD1	-	TRBV5-6	TRBJ1-2	CASSAAAGQGALRGYTF	TGTGCCAGCAGCGCCGCCGCAGGACAGGGGGCTTTAAGAGGCTACACCTTC
-	-	TRBV5-1	TRBJ2-5	CASSLNQWAGLETQYF	TGCGCCAGCAGCTTGAATCAGTGGGCAGGGTTAGAGACCCAGTACTTC
TRBD2	-	TRBV2	TRBJ2-1	CASNPTSKGFNEQFF	TGTGCCAGCAACCCGACTAGCAAGGGTTTCAATGAGCAGTTCTTC
TRBD2	-	TRBV6-5	TRBJ2-5	CASSSRTSGSETQYF	TGTGCCAGCAGTTCCAGGACTAGCGGTTCAGAGACCCAGTACTTC
TRBD1	once	TRBV12-5	TRBJ2-7	CASASGQGYDEQYF	TGTGCTAGTGCCTCGGGACAGGGATACGACGAGCAGTACTTC
TRBD2	-	TRBV7-9	TRBJ2-1	CASSFTASGGAAHNEQFF	TGTGCCAGCAGCTTCACGGCTAGCGGGGGGGCTGCCCACAATGAGCAGTTCTTC
-	-	TRBV7-3	TRBJ2-2	CASSLGGNTGELFF	TGTGCCAGCAGCCTTGGCGGGAACACCGGGGAGCTGTTTTTT
TRBD1	-	TRBV15	TRBJ2-3	CATSSRQGQDTQYF	TGTGCCACCAGCTCTAGACAGGGGCAGGATACGCAGTATTTT
-	-	TRBV9	TRBJ2-6	CASSVAPAGANVLTF	TGTGCCAGCAGCGTAGCTCCGGCTGGGGCCAACGTCCTGACTTTC
-	-	TRBV2	TRBJ2-7	CASSPTRTYEQYF	TGTGCCAGCAGTCCGACACGGACCTACGAGCAGTACTTC
TRBD2	few	TRBV29-1	TRBJ2-4	CSVEVGSGSGIQYF	TGCAGCGTTGAAGTCGGTAGCGGGAGTGGCATTCAGTACTTC
-	-	TRBV6-1	TRBJ2-1	CASSGSGSYNEQFF	TGTGCCAGCAGTGGTTCAGGGTCCTACAATGAGCAGTTCTTC
-	-	TRBV19	TRBJ1-4	CASHRGQGLGEKLFF	TGTGCCAGCCATAGAGGGCAAGGTCTAGGCGAAAAACTGTTTTTT
-	-	TRBV14	TRBJ2-5	CASSQVGGGQALSRTQYF	TGTGCCAGCAGCCAAGTTGGGGGGGGGCAGGCGCTGTCGAGGACCCAGTACTTC
-	once	TRBV29-1	TRBJ2-5	CSVEYRETQYF	TGCAGCGTTGAATACCGGGAGACCCAGTACTTC
TRBD1	few	TRBV4-3	TRBJ1-4	CASSQAKGGGGEKLFF	TGCGCCAGCAGCCAAGCAAAAGGGGGCGGCGGTGAAAAACTGTTTTTT
-	-	TRBV11-1	TRBJ2-1	CASSLRADFSYNEQFF	TGTGCCAGCAGCTTGAGAGCGGACTTCTCCTACAATGAGCAGTTCTTC
TRBD1	-	TRBV7-9	TRBJ2-5	CASSPRDRAEKETQYF	TGTGCCAGCAGTCCGAGGGACAGGGCAGAAAAAGAGACCCAGTACTTC
TRBD1	few	TRBV19	TRBJ1-5	CASSSSRRDRGYSNQPQHF	TGTGCCAGTAGTTCCTCGCGCCGGGACAGGGGCTATAGCAATCAGCCCCAGCATTTT
TRBD1	-	TRBV9	TRBJ1-4	CASSTGTGLKLFF	TGTGCCAGCAGCACCGGGACAGGGTTAAAACTGTTTTTT
TRBD1	-	TRBV30	TRBJ2-3	CAWKGTGSGTQYF	TGTGCCTGGAAGGGGACAGGGTCGGGGACGCAGTATTTT
-	-	TRBV7-2	TRBJ2-1	CASSLVISYNEQFF	TGTGCCAGCAGCTTAGTAATCTCCTACAATGAGCAGTTCTTC
TRBD1	-	TRBV30	TRBJ1-2	CATKGTGWGDGYTF	TGTGCCACCAAGGGGACAGGGTGGGGGGATGGCTACACCTTC
TRBD2	-	TRBV7-9	TRBJ2-2	CASSLALATGELFF	TGTGCCAGCAGCTTAGCACTAGCGACCGGGGAGCTGTTTTTT
TRBD1	-	TRBV7-8	TRBJ2-1	CASSPRTGDLNEQFF	TGTGCCAGCAGCCCGCGGACAGGGGATTTGAATGAGCAGTTCTTC
TRBD2	-	TRBV19	TRBJ2-1	CASQNLAGGLYNEQFF	TGTGCCAGTCAGAACTTAGCGGGGGGATTGTACAATGAGCAGTTCTTC
TRBD1	-	TRBV18	TRBJ1-5	CASSKTGEDQPQHF	TGTGCCAGCTCGAAGACAGGGGAGGATCAGCCCCAGCATTTT
TRBD2	-	TRBV18	TRBJ2-5	CASSQDGGGLAGVGTQYF	TGTGCCAGCTCACAGGATGGCGGGGGACTAGCGGGAGTTGGGACCCAGTACTTC
TRBD2	-	TRBV7-2	TRBJ2-1	CASSLASGSYSYNEQFF	TGTGCCAGCAGCTTAGCTAGCGGGAGTTACTCCTACAATGAGCAGTTCTTC
TRBD1	-	TRBV18	TRBJ1-1	CASLGQMNTEAFF	TGTGCCAGCTTGGGACAGATGAACACTGAAGCTTTCTTT
TRBD1	-	TRBV6-5	TRBJ1-2	CASSEDRGDYGYTF	TGTGCCAGCAGTGAGGACAGGGGGGACTATGGCTACACCTTC
-	-	TRBV9	TRBJ2-1	CASSAPGAVLNEQFF	TGTGCCAGCAGCGCCCCGGGTGCGGTACTCAATGAGCAGTTCTTC
-	once	TRBV6-1	TRBJ2-1	CASSDYPLATSYNEQFF	TGTGCCAGCAGTGACTACCCGTTAGCGACCTCCTACAATGAGCAGTTCTTC
-	few	TRBV12-5	TRBJ1-5	CASGSLGLGNQPQHF	TGTGCTAGTGGTTCTCTCGGACTCGGCAATCAGCCCCAGCATTTT
TRBD2	once	TRBV11-2	TRBJ2-5	CASSPKRRGGRETQYF	TGTGCCAGCAGCCCCAAGCGGCGGGGGGGAAGAGAGACCCAGTACTTC
-	-	TRBV25-1	TRBJ1-1	CASSSLGAKNTEAFF	TGTGCCAGCAGTTCGTTGGGGGCTAAGAACACTGAAGCTTTCTTT
-	-	TRBV7-2	TRBJ1-1	CASTYWTEAFF	TGTGCCAGCACGTACTGGACTGAAGCTTTCTTT
TRBD2	-	TRBV11-3	TRBJ2-1	CASSPRYGLVAYNEQFF	TGTGCCAGCAGCCCCAGATACGGACTAGTCGCCTACAATGAGCAGTTCTTC
-	-	TRBV6-5	TRBJ2-5	CASSYSLTEQETQYF	TGTGCCAGCAGTTACTCCTTGACAGAGCAAGAGACCCAGTACTTC
-	-	TRBV7-9	TRBJ1-1	CSSSQNTEAFF	TGTTCCAGCAGCCAGAACACTGAAGCTTTCTTT
-	-	TRBV4-3	TRBJ2-1	CASSQIRVTTNEQFF	TGCGCCAGCAGCCAAATCAGGGTAACTACAAATGAGCAGTTCTTC
TRBD2	-	TRBV30	TRBJ2-2	CAWSVFLTSGRARDTGELFF	TGTGCCTGGAGTGTATTTCTGACTAGCGGGAGGGCCCGGGACACCGGGGAGCTGTTTTTT
TRBD2	-	TRBV5-4	TRBJ2-2	CASSPRLAGRTNTGELFF	TGTGCCAGCAGCCCCAGACTAGCGGGAAGGACGAACACCGGGGAGCTGTTTTTT
TRBD2	-	TRBV15	TRBJ2-1	CATSRAGLELGEQFF	TGTGCCACCAGCAGAGCGGGACTAGAGTTGGGTGAGCAGTTCTTC